The entry that follows covers one T cell receptor (beta chain) sequence. The sample carries other DNA sequences with the same CDR3. TCRdb's table, derived via immunoSEQ multiplex PCR, lists solely in-frame clones and lacks some. The sample consists of around 340,000 clones, approximately 95% of them appearing once. This sample is part of a study of shared T cell receptors in the human thymus. The source is a human donor. Sample: thymocytes.

The CDR3 loop reads CSAGPTYEQYF. The DNA of the CDR3 is TGCAGTGCGGGACCTACTTACGAGCAGTACTTC. This rearrangement joins TRBV20-1 to TRBJ2-7, with D perhaps given as TRBD1 or TRBD2 (5 bases each). CDR3 length: 11 amino acids. Germline V gives CDR1 DFQATT, CDR2 SNEGSKA (reference sequence). V was cut by 6 bases and J by 4 bases, with 10 bases left in between.